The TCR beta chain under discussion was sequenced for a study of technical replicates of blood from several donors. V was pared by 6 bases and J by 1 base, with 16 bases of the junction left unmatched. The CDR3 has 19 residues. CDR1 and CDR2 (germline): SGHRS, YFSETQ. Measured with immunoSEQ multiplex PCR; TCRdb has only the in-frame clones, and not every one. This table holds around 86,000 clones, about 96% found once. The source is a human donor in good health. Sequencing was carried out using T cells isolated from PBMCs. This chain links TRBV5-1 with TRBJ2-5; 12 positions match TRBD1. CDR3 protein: CASIHGTGGFGPSQETQYF. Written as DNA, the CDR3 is TGCGCCAGCATCCACGGGACAGGGGGCTTCGGACCCAGCCAAGAGACCCAGTACTTC.